Listed below are T cell receptor beta chains from one sample, sequenced in a study of blood T cell repertoires in COVID-19. Sequencing used immunoSEQ multiplex PCR; TCRdb keeps in-frame clones, though not all of them. Of about 230,000 clones in the sample, 75% to 90% were seen once. Sequencing was carried out using peripheral blood. These receptors were taken from a woman in her sixties or seventies with active or convalescent COVID-19. The CDR3 runs from the conserved cysteine through the conserved F or W.

V	J	CDR3
TRBV6-1	TRBJ2-3	CASTDQGGPSTDTQYF
TRBV7-9	TRBJ2-1	CASSWTSGSGNEQFF
TRBV5-4	TRBJ1-2	CASSLEAGNGYTF
TRBV5-1	TRBJ2-5	CASSLISGGLKETQYF
TRBV19	TRBJ2-5	CASSIGRGTGKTQYF
TRBV3-1/TRBV3-2	TRBJ2-1	CASSPRGARGGMGEQFF
TRBV7-8	TRBJ2-5	CASRSRTDRETQYF
TRBV10-3	TRBJ2-3	CAISESGAGEADTQYF
TRBV2	TRBJ1-4	CASVRDRGTTNEKLFF
TRBV5-8	TRBJ2-3	CASPFVGAAQYF
TRBV29-1	TRBJ1-1	CSVEVMQGGSTEAFF
TRBV7-7	TRBJ1-1	CASTSPRAAIGGTEAFF
TRBV7-9	TRBJ2-3	CASSPPGVSTDTQYF
TRBV13	TRBJ2-5	CASSLMRETQYF
TRBV9	TRBJ2-3	CASSVATSGGGTDTQYF
TRBV7-9	TRBJ2-2	CASSLLDRATGELFF
TRBV24-1	TRBJ2-2	CATGGGTGRAGELFF
TRBV6-5	TRBJ1-2	CASLSYSYGYTF
TRBV7-9	TRBJ2-5	CASSALAGWETQYF
TRBV28	TRBJ2-2	CASSLAGVRSGELFF
TRBV7-6	TRBJ2-2	CASSAGQGTGTGELFF
TRBV12-3/TRBV12-4	TRBJ1-2	CASSLTGLGYTF
TRBV2	TRBJ1-4	CASSDSRTAATNEKLFF
TRBV12-3/TRBV12-4	TRBJ1-1	CASSRGQNTEAFF
TRBV7-6	TRBJ1-1	CASSLIAPTGTNTEAFF
TRBV11-2	TRBJ1-1	CASSLGTNTEAFF
TRBV2	TRBJ2-2	CASRTSGGSGELFF
TRBV9	TRBJ2-1	CASSALADPWNEQFF
TRBV5-6	TRBJ2-3	CASSSGDTQYF
TRBV5-4	TRBJ2-1	CASSLESWDSNEQFF
TRBV15	TRBJ1-2	CATSEENYGYTF
TRBV5-1	TRBJ1-1	CASSFTGGNTEAFF
TRBV5-1	TRBJ2-3	CASSPRGGLGATDTQYF